This is a list of T cell receptor beta chains from one sample in a study of graft-versus-host responses after intestinal transplantation. TCRdb's table, derived via immunoSEQ multiplex PCR, lists solely in-frame clones and lacks some. The table has tens of thousands of clones, 80% to 85% seen once; the top ten hold 2.5% to 3.5%. The specimen comprised ileum tissue, sampled 98 days after intestinal transplantation. Receptors originate from a human patient who received an intestinal transplant, so some T cells may come from the graft donor. Each CDR3 is given without its conserved first and last residue. The order of the fields is V gene, J gene, CDR3 protein.

V gene: TRBV7-3; J gene: TRBJ1-1; CDR3 protein: ASSQQGTGGEAF
V gene: TRBV18; J gene: TRBJ1-5; CDR3 protein: ASSPTGASNQPQH
V gene: TRBV4-2; J gene: TRBJ1-2; CDR3 protein: ASSQGTGVFGYT
V gene: TRBV4-1; J gene: TRBJ1-4; CDR3 protein: ASSNYPPEMEKLF
V gene: TRBV5-1; J gene: TRBJ1-4; CDR3 protein: ASSTGTAVNEKLF
V gene: TRBV4-1; J gene: TRBJ2-3; CDR3 protein: ASSVAGDTDTQY
V gene: TRBV2; J gene: TRBJ1-2; CDR3 protein: ASSPGPGYGYT
V gene: TRBV27; J gene: TRBJ2-1; CDR3 protein: ASNQRGGSYNEQF
V gene: TRBV6-1; J gene: TRBJ2-3; CDR3 protein: ASSGTGPDTQY
V gene: TRBV5-4; J gene: TRBJ2-3; CDR3 protein: ASSPGTGTDTQY
V gene: TRBV7-3; J gene: TRBJ1-1; CDR3 protein: ASSLGFNTEAF
V gene: TRBV29-1; J gene: TRBJ2-7; CDR3 protein: SVAGTDRDYDYEQY
V gene: TRBV7-9; J gene: TRBJ1-5; CDR3 protein: ASSRVMEPQH